These T cell receptor beta chains were read from a single sample in a study of T cell responses to AZD1222 COVID-19 vaccine. Produced via immunoSEQ multiplex PCR; TCRdb's table is partial and in-frame only. The profile shows 250,000 or so clones, 93% of them singletons. This sample comprised peripheral blood, obtained on day 0 of AZD1222 vaccination. These receptors came from an adult in good health. The CDR3 runs from the conserved cysteine through the conserved F or W. A D gene is named only where the DNA matches it firmly. Size values are once, few and many counts, or a class for expanded clones, and some rows have none.

d_call	j_call	v_call	clone_size	cdr3_aa	cdr3_nt
-	TRBJ2-5	TRBV27	-	CASSPWTEETQYF	TGTGCCAGCAGTCCCTGGACGGAAGAGACCCAGTACTTC
-	TRBJ2-7	TRBV11-2	-	CASSFHRYEQYF	TGTGCCAGCAGCTTCCATAGATACGAGCAGTACTTC
TRBD1	TRBJ1-1	TRBV18	-	CASSPKTGGRATEAFF	TGTGCCAGCTCGCCGAAAACAGGGGGAAGGGCCACTGAAGCTTTCTTT
-	TRBJ1-1	TRBV7-2	-	CASTVNQGKTEAFF	TGTGCCAGCACTGTGAACCAGGGGAAAACTGAAGCTTTCTTT
TRBD1	TRBJ2-2	TRBV19	-	CASSTQGQGTGELFF	TGTGCCAGTAGTACCCAGGGACAGGGTACCGGGGAGCTGTTTTTT
-	TRBJ2-7	TRBV13	once	CASSLGGLQPYEQYF	TGTGCCAGCAGCTTAGGGGGACTGCAACCCTACGAGCAGTACTTC
TRBD1	TRBJ2-3	TRBV7-7	-	CASSPGQGFDTQYF	TGTGCTAGCAGCCCTGGACAGGGGTTCGATACGCAGTATTTT
-	TRBJ2-3	TRBV5-4	-	CASSLGWGRDTDTQYF	TGTGCCAGCAGCTTGGGTTGGGGCAGAGACACAGATACGCAGTATTTT
-	TRBJ1-2	TRBV28	-	CASSSPGPLYGYTF	TGTGCCAGCAGTAGCCCGGGCCCCCTCTATGGCTACACCTTC
-	TRBJ1-1	TRBV3-1/TRBV3-2	-	CASSLREGTPKAFF	TGTGCCAGCAGCCTTCGGGAGGGAACCCCAAAAGCTTTCTTT